This T cell receptor (beta chain) emerged from a study of technical replicates of blood from several donors. Here immunoSEQ multiplex PCR was the method, and the copy in TCRdb shows in-frame clones only, minus some. The data show some 76,000 clones, roughly 94% seen once. Germline lookup yields CDR1 MGHRA and CDR2 YSYEKL. V was cut by 0 bases and J by 11 bases, with 11 bases left in between. This CDR3 is 13 amino acids long. The chain has TRBV4-1 and TRBJ1-5; D unresolved. The sample consisted of T cells isolated from PBMCs. The TCR comes from a human donor in good health. Here the CDR3 reads CASSQDAEEAQHF. The DNA of the CDR3 is TGCGCCAGCAGCCAAGATGCGGAAGAGGCCCAGCATTTT.